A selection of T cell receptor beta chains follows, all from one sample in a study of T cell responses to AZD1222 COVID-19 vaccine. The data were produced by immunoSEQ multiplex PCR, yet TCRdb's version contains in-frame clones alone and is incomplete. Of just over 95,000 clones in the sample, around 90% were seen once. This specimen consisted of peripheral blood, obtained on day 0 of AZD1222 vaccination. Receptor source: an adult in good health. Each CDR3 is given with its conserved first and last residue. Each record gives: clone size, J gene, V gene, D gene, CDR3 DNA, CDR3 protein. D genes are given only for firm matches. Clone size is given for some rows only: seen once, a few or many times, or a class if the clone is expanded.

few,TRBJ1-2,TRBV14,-,TGTGCCAGCAGCCAAGATGTGCATGGGAATGGCTACACCTTC,CASSQDVHGNGYTF
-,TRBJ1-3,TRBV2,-,TGTGCCAGCAACATTGCCGGCACCATATATTTT,CASNIAGTIYF
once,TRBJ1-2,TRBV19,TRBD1,TGTGCCAGTAGTAAACAGGGGCTCTATGGCTACACCTTC,CASSKQGLYGYTF
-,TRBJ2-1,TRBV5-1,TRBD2,TGCGCCAGCAGCCTGGCGGTCACTAGCGGGGAATCCTACAATGAGCAGTTCTTC,CASSLAVTSGESYNEQFF
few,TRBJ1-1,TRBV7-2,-,TGTGCCAGCAGCTTCGCCCTGAACACTGAAGCTTTCTTT,CASSFALNTEAFF
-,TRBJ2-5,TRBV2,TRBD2,TGTGCCAGCAGCTTGGCTAGCGGGGCTCAGGGGAAGACCCAGTACTTC,CASSLASGAQGKTQYF
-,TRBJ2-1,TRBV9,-,TGTGCCAGCAGCGGGGGGCCTGGGATAAAGCAGTTCTTC,CASSGGPGIKQFF
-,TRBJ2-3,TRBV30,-,TGTGCCTGGAGTGGAAAGGGTAGTACTAGCACAGATACGCAGTATTTT,CAWSGKGSTSTDTQYF
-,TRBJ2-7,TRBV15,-,TGTGCCACCAGCAGAGATCGAGCGGTCAACGAGCAGTACTTC,CATSRDRAVNEQYF
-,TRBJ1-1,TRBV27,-,TGTGCCAGCAGGAGAAACACTGAAGCTTTCTTT,CASRRNTEAFF
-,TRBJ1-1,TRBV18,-,TGTGCCAGCTCACCCTACCAAGGGGAAACTGAAGCTTTCTTT,CASSPYQGETEAFF
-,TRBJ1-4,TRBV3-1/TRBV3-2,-,TGTGCCAGCAGCCAAGGCCGGAGGGGTGAAAAACTGTTTTTT,CASSQGRRGEKLFF
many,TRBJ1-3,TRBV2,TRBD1,TGTGCCAGCAGTGCTAGACAGGGTTTGACTGGAAACACCATATATTTT,CASSARQGLTGNTIYF
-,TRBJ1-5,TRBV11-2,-,TGTGCCAGCAGCTTAGATTCGGGGATTGGTCAGCCCCAGCATTTT,CASSLDSGIGQPQHF